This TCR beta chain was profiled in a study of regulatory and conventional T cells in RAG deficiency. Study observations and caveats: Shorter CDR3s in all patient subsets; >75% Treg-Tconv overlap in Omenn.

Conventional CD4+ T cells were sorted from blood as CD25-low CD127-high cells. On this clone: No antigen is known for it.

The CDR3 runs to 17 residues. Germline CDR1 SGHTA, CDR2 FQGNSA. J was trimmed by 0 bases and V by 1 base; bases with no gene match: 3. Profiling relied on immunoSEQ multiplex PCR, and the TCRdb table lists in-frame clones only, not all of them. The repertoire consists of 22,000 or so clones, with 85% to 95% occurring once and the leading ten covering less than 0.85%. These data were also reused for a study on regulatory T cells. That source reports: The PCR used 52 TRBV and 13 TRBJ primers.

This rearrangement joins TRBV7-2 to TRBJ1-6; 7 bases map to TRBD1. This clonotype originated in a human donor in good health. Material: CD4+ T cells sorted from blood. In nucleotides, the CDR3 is TGTGCCAGCAGCTTAGTGGGACAGAGCTCCTATAATTCACCCCTCCACTTT. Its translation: CASSLVGQSSYNSPLHF.